This T cell receptor (beta chain) was obtained from a study of T cell responses to AZD1222 COVID-19 vaccine (dated by TCRdb to the early 2020s). About the investigation overall: AZD1222 recipients given second doses at about 4 weeks or at about 12 weeks were pooled, since spike-specific TCR depth and breadth were not found to differ between the two schedules. TCR sequencing was performed for roughly 250 trial participants, of whom some 200 were given two doses of AZD1222 and around 25 were given two doses of MenACWY control vaccine. Trial participants were enrolled by age into subgroups of 18-55, 56-69 and 70-plus years, and roughly 150, 30 and 60 TCR-sequenced participants, respectively, were included in these subgroups. Overall study outcomes, separate from this receptor: After two AZD1222 doses, spike-specific TCR breadth and depth were significantly higher than at day 0 and than in MenACWY recipients. Conclusions about previously exposed vaccinees are limited because only a handful of AZD1222 recipients were SARS-CoV-2 seropositive at baseline. Participants were mostly white British and included more females than males, and it was suggested by the authors that clonal diversity may have been underestimated. CD4 TCRs associated with the vaccine covered the entire spike protein, and the dominant responses were in regions 160-218 and 743-854. The 56-69-year group was small, and its depth increase did not reach significance, likely because of low power. Nearly half of unique spike-specific TCRs reportedly recognized epitopes outside regions mutated in the B.1.351 and B.1.1.7 variants. Because no day 14 peak-response samples were available, repertoires were characterized only after the peak T cell response.

In light of the paper, this sample's time point label describes: baseline before first vaccination. Vaccinee samples came from UK trials COV001 and COV002, including a single-blind randomized controlled phase 2/3 trial of AZD1222 (ChAdOx1 nCoV-19) in healthy adults. For TCRbeta chain sequencing, PBMC samples were collected from trial participants at day 0 and at day 28 after the second dose. A note on this clone: The target of this receptor is not known. Base quality data are lacking; no much larger clone is found one base away.

The CDR3 regions of human TCRbeta chains were analyzed by immunosequencing. The original methods were these. Repertoire TCRs were checked for matches against a reference library of SARS-CoV-2-specific TCRs that had been generated using the MIRA antigen-specificity platform. Breadth was defined as the fraction of unique TCRs that were SARS-CoV-2-associated. Depth was defined as the fraction of total T cells that were SARS-CoV-2-associated. Using the MIRA data, each spike-specific TCR was mapped to the spike region that the TCR reacts to and placed in a CD4 or CD8 class. Log10-transformed breadth and depth values were compared by one-way ANOVA with Sidak's multiple comparisons tests. What TCRdb holds here is the immuneACCESS table cut down to in-frame rearrangements. Part of the clones is not present; checked against another copy, under half of the missing clones reflect an unresolved V gene, and the others are unexplained. D and trimming come from the DNA, and the V and J calls and clone size come from that table. Recorded for this sample are over 120,000 clones; 80% to 95% of them occurred a single time. About 1.5% of the sample is in the top ten clones.

The CDR3 starts with the cysteine, ends with the phenylalanine, and has 14 residues. The kept DNA is CDR3 alone, 42 bases in frame from the first base. V lost 4 bases and J lost 4 bases; the stretch between them is 12 bases long. Reading the germline V gene gives CDR1 SGHRS and CDR2 YFSETQ. The source is an adult in good health. The specimen comprised peripheral blood, sampled on day 0 of AZD1222 vaccination. The V and J segments used are TRBV5-1 and TRBJ2-1, with a weak D call of TRBD1 (7 bases match). The nucleotide sequence reads as follows: TGCGCCAGCAGCGGAGGGACAGCTTACAATGAGCAGTTCTTC. Translated, this is CASSGGTAYNEQFF. The reference TRBV5-1 and TRBJ2-1 proteins fill in what lies around the CDR3, so the full variable domain reads KAGVTQTPRYLIKTRGQQVTLSCSPISGHRSVSWYQQTPGQGLQFLFEYFSETQRNKGNFPGRFSGRQFSNSRSEMNVSTLELGDSALYLCASSGGTAYNEQFFGPGTRLTVL.